These 29 T cell receptor beta chains came from one sample sequenced in a study of T-cell memory formation after mild COVID-19 (TCRdb year 2021). The library relied on 5' RACE. Sequencing took place on an Illumina NovaSeq 6000. In-frame beta chains were kept once TCRdb had trimmed the public reads at Q25 with fastp and called clones with MiXCR. Each entry merges the rows of one CDR3 protein and shows their most common DNA and genes. Counted in this sample were approximately 570,000 distinct CDR3 sequences; around 17% of them appeared once. The ten largest clones take up approximately 12% of the sample. The specimen was PBMCs or a T cell subset sorted from them (not recorded which). These TCRs come from an adult woman who had mild COVID-19 (a few samples of this study predate the infection). The sample titles of this study are shuffled in the database, so cell type and time point are left out; the donor was told from shared clones.

In its sample, this clonotype was seen a few times. The CDR3 loop is CASSWRGPYNEQFF. DNA for the CDR3: TGTGCCAGCAGTTGGCGCGGACCCTACAATGAGCAGTTCTTC. V and J are TRBV2 and TRBJ2-1; no firm D call. CDR1 and CDR2 (germline): SNHLY, FYNNEI. The ends were cut back, 5 bases at V and 2 bases at J, with 10 bases in the middle. This CDR3 spans 14 amino acids.

The J gene is TRBJ1-5, the V gene TRBV5-6, with TRBD1 identical over 7 bases. With 0 bases clipped from V and 4 bases from J, the junction kept 13 bases outside the gene matches. The CDR3 totals 18 residues. CDR1 is SGHDT and CDR2 is YYEEEE in the germline V gene. CDR3 loop: CASSLGPYQGEQNQPQHF. CDR3 nucleotide sequence: TGTGCCAGCAGCTTGGGGCCCTATCAGGGGGAACAAAATCAGCCCCAGCATTTT.

The chain links TRBV19 to TRBJ1-1; 7 bases agree with TRBD1. J was trimmed by 2 bases and V by 6 bases; bases with no gene match: 9. Germline loops: CDR1 LNHDA, CDR2 SQIVND (reference sequence). This CDR3 is 15 amino acids long. CDR3 nucleotides: TGTGCCAGTAGCCCTTGGACAGGTACAAACACTGAAGCTTTCTTT. This codes for CASSPWTGTNTEAFF. Drawing the rest from reference TRBV19 and TRBJ1-1, the complete variable domain is DGGITQSPKYLFRKEGQNVTLSCEQNLNHDAMYWYRQDPGQGLRLIYYSQIVNDFQKGDIAEGYSVSREKKESFPLTVTSAQKNPTAFYLCASSPWTGTNTEAFFGQGTRLTVV.

This clonotype was seen a few times. The chain joins TRBV7-6 to TRBJ2-3; D not certain. The CDR3 has 14 amino acids. CDR1 is SGHVS and CDR2 is FNYEAQ in the germline V gene. V lost 6 bases, J lost 8 bases, and 18 bases lay in between. CDR3 coding DNA: TGTGCCAGCAGTCCCGAGCCGAGTGGGCCTACGCAGTATTTT. Translation gives CASSPEPSGPTQYF.

This clonotype was counted between two and nine times. The chain has TRBV24-1 and TRBJ2-1; 10 bases agree with TRBD1. The length of the CDR3 is 17 residues. V was pared by 4 bases and J by 2 bases, with 7 bases of the junction left unmatched. The germline CDR1 and CDR2 sequences are KGHDR and SFDVKD. CDR3 coding DNA: TGTGCCACCAGTGACCACGGACAGGGGGAAGCCTACAATGAGCAGTTCTTC. It specifies CATSDHGQGEAYNEQFF.

The chain is built from TRBV5-5 and TRBJ1-2; tentatively, D is TRBD1 (5 bases). CDR3 length: 15 amino acids. Germline CDR1 is SGHKS and CDR2 is YYEKEE (reference sequence). Deletions cut 0 bases from V and 2 bases from J, with 11 bases between. CDR3 bases: TGTGCCAGCAGCTTGGCAATCAGGGTCAACTATGGCTACACCTTC. Its translation: CASSLAIRVNYGYTF.

The V call is TRBV5-5, the J call TRBJ1-4; 8 bases line up with TRBD1. This CDR3 has 17 amino acids. Trimming at V came to 2 bases and at J to 4 bases, leaving 10 bases not matched to a gene. Germline assignment: CDR1 SGHKS and CDR2 YYEKEE (reference sequence). DNA for the CDR3: TGTGCCAGCAGCTTTCGCTGGACAGGGCTCGATAATGAAAAACTGTTTTTT. Translating gives CASSFRWTGLDNEKLFF.

This clonotype was counted between two and nine times. This chain joins TRBV6-5 and TRBJ1-1, with TRBD1 matching over 8 bases. The CDR3 totals 17 residues. Germline V gene lookup returns CDR1 MNHEY and CDR2 SVGAGI. The V segment lost 3 bases and the J segment 0 bases; nucleotides outside the gene matches: 9. CDR3 protein: CASSYSPYRGMNTEAFF. The CDR3 DNA is TGTGCCAGCAGTTATTCCCCCTACAGGGGGATGAACACTGAAGCTTTCTTT.

The table lists this clonotype with many counts. The rearrangement joins TRBV12-3 or TRBV12-4 to TRBJ2-7, with D maybe TRBD2 (6 bases). This CDR3 region has 15 residues. V lost 3 bases, J lost 5 bases, and 17 bases lay in between. The CDR3: CASSLGGGFKDEQYF. For the CDR3, the DNA is TGTGCCAGCAGTTTGGGGGGTGGCTTTAAGGACGAGCAGTACTTC.

The sample holds a few counts of this clonotype. The rearrangement uses TRBV5-1 and TRBJ2-7; TRBD1 is a possible D gene (5 bases). Trimming cost V 4 bases and J 7 bases, with 15 bases left between them. From germline, CDR1 is SGHRS and CDR2 YFSETQ. The CDR3 spans 13 residues. The CDR3 spells CASSGTQGREQYF. CDR3 bases: TGCGCCAGCAGCGGAACTCAGGGTCGGGAGCAGTACTTC.

This clonotype occurred many times. The chain joins TRBV12-3 or TRBV12-4 to TRBJ2-3; 7 bases match TRBD1. V lost 5 bases to trimming and J lost 1 base; unmatched junction nucleotides: 3. The CDR3 totals 14 residues. CDR3 region: CASSVGQGTDTQYF. The CDR3 region has the DNA TGTGCCAGCAGTGTAGGACAGGGCACAGATACGCAGTATTTT.

The chain links TRBV12-3 or TRBV12-4 to TRBJ2-1; possibly TRBD2 for D (7 bases). V was trimmed by 5 bases and J by 6 bases, leaving 23 bases between them. The CDR3 totals 17 residues. The CDR3 sequence is CASSPLRGGARSNEQFF. CDR3 nucleotide sequence: TGTGCCAGCAGTCCTCTTAGGGGGGGCGCGCGAAGCAATGAGCAGTTCTTC.

This clonotype was seen a few times. The chain combines TRBV4-1 with TRBJ2-3, with 9 bases that match TRBD1. This CDR3 region has 15 residues. In germline, CDR1 is MGHRA, CDR2 YSYEKL. The J segment lost 2 bases and the V segment lost 3 bases, leaving 3 bases of the junction unmatched. DNA of the CDR3: TGCGCCAGCAGCCAGGGGGACAGGGCCACAGATACGCAGTATTTT. Amino acid sequence: CASSQGDRATDTQYF.

This chain links TRBV6-5 with TRBJ2-2; 7 bases line up with TRBD2. The ends lost 1 base at V and 4 bases at J; junction bases unmatched: 6. Germline values: CDR1 MNHEY, CDR2 SVGAGI. This CDR3 is built from 16 residues. Written as DNA, the CDR3 is TGTGCCAGCAGTTACTATTCTAGCGGAGTCACCGGGGAGCTGTTTTTT. Translated: CASSYYSSGVTGELFF.

This clonotype was seen only a few times. The chain combines TRBV7-6 with TRBJ1-2; D perhaps matches TRBD1 (5 bases). The ends were cut back, 5 bases at V and 8 bases at J, with 15 bases in the middle. Germline V gene lookup returns CDR1 SGHVS and CDR2 FNYEAQ. The length of the CDR3 is 13 residues. For the CDR3, the DNA is TGTGCCAGCAGCCCCGGGGCAGGGAGAGGCTACACCTTC. Protein product: CASSPGAGRGYTF. The full variable domain, rest sourced from reference TRBV7-6 and TRBJ1-2, is GAGVSQSPRYKVTKRGQDVALRCDPISGHVSLYWYRQALGQGPEFLTYFNYEAQQDKSGLPNDRFSAERPEGSISTLTIQRTEQRDSAMYRCASSPGAGRGYTFGSGTRLTVV.

This clonotype was recorded many times. This chain links TRBV5-1 with TRBJ1-2; 11 nucleotides align to TRBD1. V was clipped by 4 bases and J by 8 bases; unmatched bases: 7. Germline V CDR1 and CDR2: SGHRS, YFSETQ. This CDR3 has 14 residues. CDR3 amino acids: CASSMRTGGEGYTF. CDR3 bases: TGCGCCAGCAGCATGCGGACAGGGGGCGAAGGCTACACCTTC.

The sample holds a few counts of this clonotype. V gene TRBV4-2 combines with J gene TRBJ2-1, with TRBD2 identical over 7 bases. CDR1 LGHNA and CDR2 YNFKEQ come from the germline V gene. Trimming removed 1 base from V and 7 bases from J; junction bases left unmatched: 7. This CDR3 has 15 amino acids. In DNA, the CDR3 is TGTGCCAGCAGCCAAGTCCCGGCGGGAGAGAATGAGCAGTTCTTC. It yields the protein CASSQVPAGENEQFF.

The genes are TRBV29-1 and TRBJ2-3, with D possibly matching TRBD1 (6 bases). V was clipped by 3 bases and J by 4 bases, with 14 bases between them. The CDR3 is 14 amino acids. Germline lookup yields CDR1 SQVTM and CDR2 ANQGSEA. CDR3 coding DNA: TGCAGCGTTGATCAAGGGGGTGCCTCAGATACGCAGTATTTT. It yields the protein CSVDQGGASDTQYF.

This clonotype showed up just a few times. The chain joins TRBV6-6 to TRBJ2-7; TRBD1 agrees at 7 bases. CDR1 is MNHNY, CDR2 SVGAGI, per germline (reference sequence). This CDR3 contains 14 residues. The V segment lost 2 bases and the J segment 1 base; nucleotides outside the gene matches: 2. Here the CDR3 DNA reads TGTGCCAGCAGTTACAGGGGGCAATCCTACGAGCAGTACTTC. Translating gives CASSYRGQSYEQYF.

This clonotype was observed a few times. The chain employs TRBV12-3 or TRBV12-4 and TRBJ2-7; no definite D call. Trimming stripped 3 bases from V and 3 bases from J, with 12 bases between. The CDR3 contains 14 residues. CDR3 DNA sequence: TGTGCCAGCAGTTTTGCAGGATCCTTCTACGAGCAGTACTTC. Translation: CASSFAGSFYEQYF.

This clonotype was counted ten times or more. CDR3: CASSVSGRITDTQYF. CDR3 sequence (DNA): TGTGCCAGCAGCGTTAGCGGGAGAATCACAGATACGCAGTATTTT. The chain has TRBV2 and TRBJ2-3, with 9 bases matching TRBD2. Germline CDR1 is SNHLY and CDR2 is FYNNEI. The CDR3 covers 15 residues. V dropped 6 bases and J dropped 2; count of bases not matched to a gene: 6.

The V call is TRBV2, the J call TRBJ2-3, with 10 bases lining up with TRBD2. The CDR3 length is 16 residues. The germline V gene has CDR1 SNHLY and CDR2 FYNNEI. The V segment lost 9 bases and the J segment 6 bases; nucleotides outside the gene matches: 15. CDR3 region: CARTTGSGGARDTQYF. CDR3 nucleotides: TGTGCCAGGACAACGGGAAGCGGGGGGGCAAGGGATACGCAGTATTTT.

The gene calls are TRBV20-1 and TRBJ2-2; 8 positions match TRBD2. The CDR3 runs 14 residues. Germline V CDR1 and CDR2: DFQATT, SNEGSKA (reference sequence). Losses at the gene ends were 7 bases for V and 5 bases for J; bases not matched to a gene: 9. CDR3 sequence reads: CSVQAGARTGELFF. Written as DNA, the CDR3 is TGCAGTGTCCAAGCGGGAGCTAGAACCGGGGAGCTGTTTTTT.

This clonotype was detected only a few times. The rearrangement links TRBV5-5 to TRBJ2-7; no firm D call. Germline CDR1 is SGHKS and CDR2 is YYEKEE (reference sequence). V lost 0 bases, J lost 5 bases, and 9 bases lay in between. This CDR3 has 13 amino acids. CDR3 DNA sequence: TGTGCCAGCAGCTTGGGGGTTAAGGACGAGCAGTACTTC. This sequence encodes CASSLGVKDEQYF.

This clonotype turned up a few times. The J gene is TRBJ2-5, the V gene TRBV4-1; D is perhaps TRBD1 (6 bases). The CDR3 covers 14 residues. Looked up from germline, CDR1 is MGHRA and CDR2 is YSYEKL. V gave up 3 bases and J gave up 5 bases, with 13 bases separating them. CDR3: CASSHRQGIETQYF. The CDR3 DNA reads as TGCGCCAGCAGCCATCGGCAGGGGATCGAGACCCAGTACTTC.

This clonotype was counted only a few times. The chain joins TRBV7-2 to TRBJ2-1, with D uncertain. The CDR3 consists of 14 residues. In germline, CDR1 is SGHTA, CDR2 FQGNSA. Trimming took 2 bases from V and 8 from J, leaving 13 bases between them. The CDR3 loop reads CASSLLAGQDEQFF. The CDR3 coding sequence is TGTGCCAGCAGCTTATTAGCAGGTCAGGATGAGCAGTTCTTC.

This clonotype showed up just a few times. V usage is TRBV7-2 and J usage is TRBJ2-7, with D tentatively TRBD1 (5 bases). The CDR3 is made up of 15 amino acids. Looked up from germline, CDR1 is SGHTA and CDR2 is FQGNSA. V lost 3 bases to trimming and J lost 0 bases, with 12 bases between them. The DNA for the CDR3 is TGTGCCAGCAGCTTGGACACTACGGTCTCCTACGAGCAGTACTTC. As protein: CASSLDTTVSYEQYF.

This chain links TRBV27 with TRBJ2-3, with 16 bases that match TRBD2. Germline CDR1 reads MNHEY; CDR2 reads SMNVEV (reference sequence). The trim removed 2 bases at V and 4 bases at J, leaving 6 bases unmatched. CDR3 length: 18 amino acids. As DNA, the CDR3 is TGTGCCAGCAGTTTAGAGGGACTAGCGGGGGGGCCTTCAGATACGCAGTATTTT. Encoded protein: CASSLEGLAGGPSDTQYF.

This clonotype was detected only once. This chain joins TRBV7-9 and TRBJ2-1, with D unclear. The CDR3 has 15 residues. CDR1 SEHNR and CDR2 FQNEAQ come from the germline V gene (reference sequence). Trimming shortened V by 3 bases and J by 2 bases, and 11 bases separated the two germline ends. The CDR3 is CASSFSFSAYNEQFF. For the CDR3, the DNA is TGTGCCAGCAGCTTCAGTTTCAGTGCCTACAATGAGCAGTTCTTC.